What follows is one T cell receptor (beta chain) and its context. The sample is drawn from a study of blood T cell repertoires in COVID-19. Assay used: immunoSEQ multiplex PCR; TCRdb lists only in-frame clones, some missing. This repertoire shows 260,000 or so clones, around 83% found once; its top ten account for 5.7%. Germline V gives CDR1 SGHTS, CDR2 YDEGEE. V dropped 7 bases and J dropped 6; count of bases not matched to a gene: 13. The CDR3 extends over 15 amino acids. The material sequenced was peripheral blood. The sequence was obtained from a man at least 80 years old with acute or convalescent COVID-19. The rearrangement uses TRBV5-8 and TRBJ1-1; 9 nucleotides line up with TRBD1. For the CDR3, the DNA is TGTGCCAGCCGGATCGATACAGGGGGCTTTGCTGAAGCTTTCTTT. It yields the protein CASRIDTGGFAEAFF.